These 9 T cell receptor beta chains share one sample of origin, sequenced in a study of blood T cells in healthy people across ages. Next came a second PCR, run for roughly 6 to 11 cycles, which used a sample-barcoded 5' primer along with a J-beta primer mix. MiXCR was run by TCRdb on the 5' RACE reads, yielding one entry per CDR3 protein. This table holds roughly 800,000 distinct CDR3 sequences, 58% found once. The sequencing sample was made of blood. These receptors were collected from a man between 25 and 39 years old in good health.

The chain couples TRBV29-1 to TRBJ2-1; possibly TRBD1 or TRBD2 for D (5 bases each). CDR1 and CDR2 (germline): SQVTM, ANQGSEA. The V end was cut by 4 bases, the J end by 6 bases, with 16 bases between. This CDR3 has 14 residues. CDR3 DNA: TGCAGCGTTGTATCGAGTTCGGGGCGCAATGAGCAGTTCTTC. The encoded protein is CSVVSSSGRNEQFF.

The J gene is TRBJ2-7, the V gene TRBV28, with 9 bases matching TRBD1. The germline gives CDR1 MDHEN, CDR2 SYDVKM. The junction had 4 bases not matched to a gene; V was cut back by 1 base and J by 3 bases. CDR3 size: 15 residues. The CDR3: CASSLSGQGVYEQYF. The CDR3 bases are TGTGCCAGCAGTTTATCGGGACAGGGTGTCTACGAGCAGTACTTC.

The chain joins TRBV9 to TRBJ2-7; D possibly uses TRBD1 or TRBD2 (5 bases each). The CDR3 sequence is 14 residues long. V was pared by 5 bases and J by 5 bases, with 17 bases between. Looked up from germline, CDR1 is SGDLS and CDR2 is YYNGEE. CDR3 DNA: TGTGCCAGCAGTCCCACGATAGGGACGAACGAGCAGTACTTC. As protein: CASSPTIGTNEQYF.

This clonotype occurred a few times. The chain has TRBV7-3 and TRBJ1-2; TRBD1 matches 7 bases. Trimming removed 6 bases from V and 8 bases from J; junction bases left unmatched: 9. Germline CDR1 is SGHTA and CDR2 is FQGTGA. The CDR3 is 13 residues long. In DNA form, the CDR3 reads TGTGCCAGCAGTCGACAGGGCGAAGGCGGCTACACCTTC. Its translation is CASSRQGEGGYTF.

V gene TRBV7-8 combines with J gene TRBJ2-7, with 9 bases matching TRBD1. This CDR3 is built from 15 residues. V shed 5 bases, J shed 6 bases, and the junction held 11 bases outside the gene matches. Germline V gives CDR1 SGHVS, CDR2 FQNEAQ. This CDR3 reads CASSDIQGAISEQYF. The CDR3 bases are TGTGCCAGCAGCGATATACAGGGGGCGATCTCCGAGCAGTACTTC.

The sample holds a few counts of this clonotype. This chain joins TRBV12-5 and TRBJ1-5; no firm D call. The CDR3 spans 13 residues. Per the germline V gene, CDR1 is LGHNT and CDR2 is FRNRAP. Trimming removed 1 base from V and 4 bases from J, with 5 bases in between. CDR3 sequence (DNA): TGTGCTAGTGGTTTGGAGCGTAATCAGCCCCAGCATTTT. The encoded protein is CASGLERNQPQHF.

The chain recombines TRBV6-2 or TRBV6-3 with TRBJ2-2, with D tentatively TRBD1 or TRBD2 (5 bases each). The CDR3 is made up of 17 amino acids. Germline V gene data show CDR1 as MNHEY and CDR2 as SVGEGT. Trimming stripped 2 bases from V and 1 base from J, with 14 bases between. Here the CDR3 DNA reads TGTGCCAGCAGTTACGTCCAGGGAGAGGGGAACACCGGGGAGCTGTTTTTT. Protein product: CASSYVQGEGNTGELFF.

This clonotype was observed a handful of times. The chain links TRBV5-1 to TRBJ2-1, with D tentatively TRBD1 (5 bases). There are 14 residues in the CDR3. V lost 1 base, J lost 8 bases, and 13 bases lay in between. The germline gives CDR1 SGHRS, CDR2 YFSETQ. The CDR3 DNA sequence: TGCGCCAGCAGCTTGATGGGGTGGGGCGATGAGCAGTTCTTC. Translated, it gives CASSLMGWGDEQFF.

The gene calls are TRBV7-2 and TRBJ2-2; D is uncertain. Trimming removed 5 bases at V and 7 bases at J, with 14 bases between. Looked up from germline, CDR1 is SGHTA and CDR2 is FQGNSA. The CDR3 has 14 amino acids. CDR3 sequence (DNA): TGTGCCAGCAGCCAGCTATCGCGTGGCGGGGAGCTGTTTTTT. It yields the protein CASSQLSRGGELFF.